These 2 T cell receptor beta chains originate from one sample sequenced in a study of CD8+CD57+ T cells in acquired aplastic anemia. The template for TCR beta VDJ and CDR3 sequence profiling was genomic DNA. From the reads, TCRdb called clonotypes with MiXCR, one entry per CDR3 protein. In the table there are 180,000 or so distinct CDR3 sequences, under 55% of which are singletons. Patients who underwent sequencing had shown CD8+CD57+ cell expansion by flow cytometry. The sample taken for sequencing was sorted CD4+, CD8+, or CD8+CD57+ T cells (not recorded which) from PBMCs. These receptors were collected from a human donor with aplastic anemia.

This clonotype was picked up many times. The V call is TRBV5-5, the J call TRBJ2-5; 8 bases align to TRBD2. Germline V gene data show CDR1 as SGHKS and CDR2 as YYEKEE (reference sequence). The CDR3 sequence is 18 residues long. The J segment lost 5 bases and the V segment lost 2 bases, leaving 17 bases of the junction unmatched. The CDR3: CASSFPLSASGGRETQYF. DNA for the CDR3: TGTGCCAGCAGCTTTCCCCTGTCTGCTTCGGGGGGGCGGGAGACCCAGTACTTC.

The CDR3 is CATSDPGQAYYGYTF. In DNA form, the CDR3 reads TGTGCCACCAGTGATCCGGGACAGGCCTACTATGGCTACACCTTC. The chain couples TRBV24-1 to TRBJ1-2; 8 bases align to TRBD1. V was pared by 3 bases and J by 3 bases, with 5 bases of the junction left unmatched. The CDR3 has 15 residues. CDR1 KGHDR and CDR2 SFDVKD come from the germline V gene.